This TCR beta chain stems from a study of blood T cell repertoires in COVID-19. Turning to the study itself: Samples came from the United States, Italy and Spain, spanning acute and convalescent COVID-19. PBMCs, B-cell-depleted T cells, or T cells were the source of the cDNA or gDNA that made up the material.

Authors' analysis steps: Reference gene primers were amplified, and this amplification served to estimate nucleated cell counts. Sequenced by immunoSEQ multiplex PCR; TCRdb stores in-frame clones only, minus some. The DNA gave D and trimming, while V, J and clone size come from that table. In the table there are around 260,000 clones, about 88% of which are singletons. Looked up from germline, CDR1 is LNHDA and CDR2 is SQIVND (reference sequence). The CDR3 contains 16 residues. Trimming took 3 bases from V and 1 from J; bases not matched to a gene: 6. The specimen was peripheral blood. This sequence joins TRBV19 and TRBJ2-7; 10 bases are a match to TRBD2. The source of this sequence is a man aged 30 to 39 with active or convalescent COVID-19. The CDR3 nucleotides read TGTGCCAGTAGTATCTCCAGCGGGGGGGCTTCCTACGAGCAGTACTTC. This gives the protein CASSISSGGASYEQYF.